These 6 T cell receptor beta chains were sequenced from one sample in a study of control samples from healthy donors and cancer patients. Sequencing was performed with immunoSEQ multiplex PCR; in TCRdb, only in-frame clones are kept and a portion is missing. The top ten clones hold approximately 8.4% of a sample with 95,000 to 100,000 clones, roughly 89% of them seen once. The material sequenced was blood. Receptors originate from a man aged 30 to 45 in good health.

This chain joins TRBV5-1 and TRBJ2-1; 7 positions match TRBD1. Germline CDR1 is SGHRS and CDR2 is YFSETQ. The CDR3 is 15 amino acids. The trim removed 5 bases at V and 4 bases at J, leaving 9 bases unmatched. The CDR3, as DNA: TGCGCCAGCAGAAGACAGGGTGGGATGTACAATGAGCAGTTCTTC. It is translated as CASRRQGGMYNEQFF.

This chain connects TRBV6-2 or TRBV6-3 to TRBJ1-1; 8 bases agree with TRBD1. CDR3 length: 14 amino acids. The germline CDR1 and CDR2 sequences are MNHEY and SVGEGT. The V segment lost 6 bases and the J segment 4 bases; nucleotides outside the gene matches: 7. The chain's CDR3 is CASSNRGSSTEAFF. In DNA, the CDR3 is TGTGCCAGCAGCAACAGGGGGTCCAGCACTGAAGCTTTCTTT.

This sequence joins TRBV6-5 and TRBJ1-1; D is perhaps TRBD1 (6 bases). Germline CDR1 is MNHEY and CDR2 is SVGAGI. The CDR3 runs to 15 residues. V was clipped by 5 bases and J by 9 bases, with 22 bases between them. CDR3 nucleotides: TGTGCCAGCAGTCCTAGGGGGGCAGGGGAACAACAAGCTTTCTTT. Translated, it gives CASSPRGAGEQQAFF.

V and J are TRBV27 and TRBJ1-1, with a weak D call TRBD1 (5 bases). V was trimmed by 7 bases and J by 7 bases, leaving 16 bases between them. This CDR3 has 13 amino acids. In germline, CDR1 is MNHEY, CDR2 SMNVEV (reference sequence). The CDR3 loop is CASTPGRGGEAFF. The CDR3 coding sequence is TGTGCCAGCACCCCCGGCCGGGGGGGTGAAGCTTTCTTT.

The chain joins TRBV25-1 to TRBJ1-1; maybe TRBD1 (6 bases). The CDR3 sequence is 13 residues long. In germline, CDR1 is MGHDK, CDR2 SYGVNS. Between the trimmed V and J ends, which lost 8 bases and 2 bases, there was a span of 12 bases. The CDR3 here is CASRLGGNTEAFF. The CDR3, as DNA: TGTGCCAGCCGCTTGGGGGGCAACACTGAAGCTTTCTTT.

The chain has TRBV5-6 and TRBJ1-2, with 8 bases fitting TRBD1. The V and J ends lost 0 bases and 8 bases, in that order; junction bases with no gene match: 3. This CDR3 region has 13 residues. The germline V gene has CDR1 SGHDT and CDR2 YYEEEE. The CDR3 coding sequence is TGTGCCAGCAGCTTGGGCAGGGGGCTGGGCTACACCTTC. It is translated as CASSLGRGLGYTF.